These 7 T cell receptor beta chains were sequenced from one sample in a study of spatial heterogeneity in lung cancer. Broader study findings: For expanded intratumoral alpha and beta TCRs, counts tracked tumor mutation counts.

Antigens for these TCRs are unknown. A single record per CDR3 protein comes from TCRdb applying MiXCR to the 5' RACE reads. The repertoire holds over 15,000 distinct CDR3 sequences, 6.2% seen once, with around 6.5% in the top ten. Stated time point: sample taken at primary tumor resection. The sample was lung tumor tissue, taken at surgery. These TCRs come from a male donor with early-stage non-small cell lung cancer.

This clonotype was picked up many times. V usage is TRBV20-1 and J usage is TRBJ1-5, with 11 positions matching TRBD1. V lost 0 bases and J lost 7; bases outside the gene matches: 8. There are 16 residues in the CDR3. In germline, CDR1 is DFQATT, CDR2 SNEGSKA (reference sequence). The CDR3, as DNA: TGCAGTGCTAGAGAGGACAGGGGGCAAGTCGCACAGCCCCAGCATTTT. This encodes CSAREDRGQVAQPQHF.

This clonotype was seen repeatedly, ten times or more. This chain connects TRBV7-6 to TRBJ2-5; TRBD2 matches at 10 bases. Unmatched junction bases numbered 8, after V lost 2 bases and J lost 2 bases. The germline CDR1 and CDR2 sequences are SGHVS and FNYEAQ. The CDR3 spans 17 residues. The CDR3 spells CASSLRIPSGRQETQYF. The CDR3 region has the DNA TGTGCCAGCAGCTTAAGGATCCCTAGCGGGAGACAAGAGACCCAGTACTTC.

This clonotype was counted many times. The chain has TRBV6-6 and TRBJ1-5; 7 bases fit TRBD1. The germline V gene encodes CDR1 MNHNY and CDR2 SVGAGI (reference sequence). V shed 2 bases, J shed 2 bases, and the junction held 0 bases outside the gene matches. The CDR3 covers 14 residues. The CDR3 nucleotides are TGTGCCAGCAGTTACGGACAGGGCAATCAGCCCCAGCATTTT. It codes for CASSYGQGNQPQHF.

This clonotype was picked up many times. V usage is TRBV5-1 and J usage is TRBJ1-2, with 7 bases fitting TRBD1. The CDR3 has 13 residues. CDR1 is SGHRS and CDR2 is YFSETQ in the germline V gene. The V and J ends lost 2 bases and 5 bases, in that order; junction bases with no gene match: 3. The CDR3 loop reads CASSFSTGYGYTF. The CDR3 coding sequence is TGCGCCAGCAGCTTTTCGACAGGGTATGGCTACACCTTC.

The rearrangement uses TRBV7-9 and TRBJ1-5, with TRBD1 as a possible D gene (5 bases). CDR3 length: 13 residues. V was shortened by 3 bases and J by 7 bases, with 10 bases between the two germline ends. The germline V gene encodes CDR1 SEHNR and CDR2 FQNEAQ (reference sequence). The DNA for the CDR3 is TGTGCCAGCAGCTTTGACTGGGGGCAGCCCCAGCATTTT. Translating it yields CASSFDWGQPQHF.

This clonotype was seen at least ten times. This chain connects TRBV7-8 to TRBJ1-4, with TRBD1 matching over 7 bases. Germline V gene lookup returns CDR1 SGHVS and CDR2 FQNEAQ. The V and J ends lost 6 bases and 7 bases, in that order; junction bases with no gene match: 14. The CDR3 extends over 16 amino acids. The CDR3 region is CASSNPGRSGGEKLFF. DNA of the CDR3: TGTGCCAGCAGTAATCCGGGGAGGTCAGGGGGTGAAAAACTGTTTTTT.

This clonotype was detected many times. This chain connects TRBV4-1 to TRBJ2-3; unclear D gene. CDR1 MGHRA and CDR2 YSYEKL come from the germline V gene. The CDR3 covers 16 residues. Trimming took 3 bases from V and 0 from J, leaving 13 bases between them. The CDR3 sequence: CASSQGYVGSTDTQYF. The CDR3 bases are TGCGCCAGCAGCCAGGGGTATGTCGGGAGCACAGATACGCAGTATTTT.